This T cell receptor beta chain emerged from a study of read filtering for tumor transcriptome and immune sequencing. Across the whole study: Patients were approximately 17 male and some 13 female, mean age 65.9 years, range 47 to 80. Findings of the study overall: IR-seq and RNA-seq agreed better without single-read clonotypes. The sorted CD138-negative fraction was a mixed bone marrow immune population, not purified T cells.

From roughly 390 ng of RNA, a library with molecular barcoded alpha/delta and beta/gamma adaptors was made. In TCRdb, the reads were re-called with MiXCR into one record per CDR3 protein. The sample has 100,000 to 150,000 distinct CDR3 sequences, 13% seen once; the top ten hold more than 9.5%. The CDR3 consists of 16 residues. The germline V and J ends were trimmed by 3 bases and 4 bases, with 18 bases remaining between them. Germline V CDR1 and CDR2: DFQATT, SNEGSKA (reference sequence). This clonotype was detected many times. The antigen remains undetermined. The material sequenced was a population of CD138-negative cells sorted from bone marrow. The chain has TRBV20-1 and TRBJ2-2; possible D gene TRBD2, 5 bases. The receptor comes from a donor at least 40 years old with multiple myeloma. The CDR3 coding sequence is TGCAGTGCTAGTGAAGAGGCGGGCCCCTTCACCGGGGAGCTGTTTTTT. This codes for CSASEEAGPFTGELFF.